A single T cell receptor (beta chain) is shown here with its context. Its antigen is unknown. This sample is part of a study of response to subunit inactivated influenza vaccine. TCRdb fed the RT-PCR reads into MiXCR, producing one record per CDR3 protein. The sample includes a few hundred thousand distinct CDR3 sequences, 21% of them seen just once. Regarding the study as a whole: Authors suggested that a seasonal influenza vaccination recruits few new T cells each time.

V lost 3 bases and J lost 4; bases outside the gene matches: 5. Germline-derived CDR1 and CDR2 are SGDLS and YYNGEE. CDR3 size: 15 residues. The sample in question was PBMCs from blood, obtained 21 months after vaccination. The sequence derives from a man aged 45 to 70 who received an inactivated influenza vaccine. The genes are TRBV9 and TRBJ1-5, with TRBD1 identical over 9 bases. In nucleotides, the CDR3 is TGTGCCAGCAGCGAGTCCGGGACAGGGAATCAGCCCCAGCATTTT. Its translation: CASSESGTGNQPQHF.